Below, 24 T cell receptor beta chains from the same sample are listed, as sequenced in a study of T cells in Graves' hyperthyroidism and ophthalmopathy. Regions amplified from RNA transcripts were the TCR beta CDR3 regions. In the first-round RT-PCR of the TCR CDR3, the HTBI primer set was used. One entry per CDR3 protein results from TCRdb running MiXCR on the multiplex PCR reads. The sample has 700,000 to 850,000 distinct CDR3 sequences; approximately 40% are singletons. Sequencing input: blood. The receptors were sampled from a woman in her thirties or forties with Graves' hyperthyroidism.

This clonotype was seen many times. This sequence joins TRBV9 and TRBJ1-3, with 9 bases identical to TRBD1. V dropped 4 bases and J dropped 4; count of bases not matched to a gene: 12. Germline V gene data show CDR1 as SGDLS and CDR2 as YYNGEE. This CDR3 is 17 amino acids long. The CDR3 here is CASSPSGTGTAGNTIYF. In DNA form, the CDR3 reads TGTGCCAGCAGCCCCAGCGGGACAGGGACCGCCGGAAACACCATATATTTT.

This clonotype was detected only a few times. The J gene is TRBJ2-5, the V gene TRBV6-5; D may be TRBD2 (7 bases). The CDR3 has 15 residues. Germline CDR1 is MNHEY and CDR2 is SVGAGI. Trimming pared 6 bases from V and 5 bases from J, leaving 19 bases between. The CDR3, as DNA: TGTGCCAGCAGCTTAGCTTGGGGGGGCTCGGAGACCCAGTACTTC. It codes for CASSLAWGGSETQYF.

This clonotype was found a few times. The chain carries TRBV5-6 and TRBJ1-6, with D maybe TRBD1 (5 bases). Germline-derived CDR1 and CDR2 are SGHDT and YYEEEE. The germline V and J ends were trimmed by 5 bases and 5 bases, with 23 bases remaining between them. This CDR3 has 18 amino acids. The CDR3 region is CASSPPPGVGDDNSPLHF. In nucleotides, the CDR3 is TGTGCCAGCAGTCCGCCCCCCGGGGTGGGGGATGATAATTCACCCCTCCACTTT. The variable domain in full, with the rest retrieved from reference TRBV5-6 and TRBJ1-6, is DAGVTQSPTHLIKTRGQQVTLRCSPKSGHDTVSWYQQALGQGPQFIFQYYEEEERQRGNFPDRFSGHQFPNYSSELNVNALLLGDSALYLCASSPPPGVGDDNSPLHFGNGTRLTVT.

The rearrangement links TRBV12-3 or TRBV12-4 to TRBJ1-2; the D is unclear. The length of the CDR3 is 16 residues. Trimming removed 3 bases from V and 3 bases from J, with 17 bases in between. As DNA, the CDR3 is TGTGCCAGCAGTTTCGTAGGACTAGCGGGAGACTATGGCTACACCTTC. It specifies CASSFVGLAGDYGYTF.

This clonotype was seen a handful of times. The rearrangement joins TRBV5-1 to TRBJ2-2; tentatively, D is TRBD1 (6 bases). This CDR3 comprises 15 residues. Germline V gene lookup returns CDR1 SGHRS and CDR2 YFSETQ. V was clipped by 2 bases and J by 5 bases, with 13 bases between them. The CDR3 bases are TGCGCCAGCAGCTTCAGGCCAGGGGAAACCGGGGAGCTGTTTTTT. This encodes CASSFRPGETGELFF.

The chain links TRBV6-1 to TRBJ2-7; D may be TRBD1 or TRBD2 (5 bases each). The V gene's germline CDR1 is MNHNS and CDR2 SASEGT. V gave up 8 bases and J gave up 7 bases, with 15 bases separating them. The CDR3 length is 12 residues. DNA of the CDR3: TGTGCCAGCTGCAGTGGGACCTGTGAGCAGTACTTC. Residues: CASCSGTCEQYF.

This clonotype came up a few times. One end of the junction is discordant with germline, which a read error may explain. The chain links TRBV7-9 to TRBJ1-2; the match to TRBD1 covers 7 bases. Per the germline V gene, CDR1 is SEHNR and CDR2 is FQNEAQ (reference sequence). The CDR3 runs to 16 residues. The CDR3 loop reads CASSQGQGVILGGYTF. The DNA for the CDR3 is TGCGCCAGCAGCCAAGGGCAGGGGGTGATTTTGGGAGGCTACACCTTC.

The CDR3 loop is CASSLEWLRAVQETQYF. The CDR3 DNA is TGTGCCAGCAGCTTAGAGTGGCTGCGGGCCGTACAAGAGACCCAGTACTTC. This sequence joins TRBV7-8 and TRBJ2-5, with a weak D call TRBD2 (5 bases). Deletions cut 1 base from V and 2 bases from J, with 17 bases between. The CDR3 is 17 residues long. Looked up from germline, CDR1 is SGHVS and CDR2 is FQNEAQ.

This clonotype appeared once. The J gene is TRBJ1-1, the V gene TRBV6-1, with D possibly being TRBD1 (5 bases). CDR3 size: 14 residues. The V gene lost 8 bases and the J gene lost 2 bases, with 15 bases spanning the gap. Germline CDR1 MNHNS, CDR2 SASEGT. In nucleotides, the CDR3 is TGTGCCAGCGGGGGTAAGGCTGATAACACTGAAGCTTTCTTT. It is translated as CASGGKADNTEAFF.

V gene TRBV11-2 combines with J gene TRBJ1-1; 8 bases are shared with TRBD1. Germline V gene data show CDR1 as SGHAT and CDR2 as FQNNGV. CDR3 length equals 15 residues. With 0 bases clipped from V and 1 base from J, the junction kept 1 base outside the gene matches. The CDR3 DNA is TGTGCCAGCAGCTTAGAAGGGACAGGGAACACTGAAGCTTTCTTT. Translated: CASSLEGTGNTEAFF.

This clonotype was detected once. V and J are TRBV10-3 and TRBJ1-1; D possibly corresponds to TRBD1 (5 bases). V shed 3 bases and J shed 4 bases, with 21 bases lying between them. CDR1 and CDR2 (germline): ENHRY, SYGVKD. The CDR3 is 17 residues long. DNA for the CDR3: TGTGCCATCAGTGACGCAGGGAAGAACTCTGGGGCCACTGAAGCTTTCTTT. Translating gives CAISDAGKNSGATEAFF.

This clonotype was recorded only once. The V call is TRBV6-5, the J call TRBJ1-2; 7 bases align to TRBD1. Germline lookup yields CDR1 MNHEY and CDR2 SVGAGI. V trimming: 4 bases; J trimming: 8 bases; junction bases outside the gene matches: 10. The CDR3 runs to 14 residues. In nucleotides, the CDR3 is TGTGCCAGCAGTTCCACGGACAGGTTCGGGGGCTACACCTTC. Protein product: CASSSTDRFGGYTF.

The sample holds many counts of this clonotype. The genes are TRBV25-1 and TRBJ1-2; 9 positions agree with TRBD1. CDR1 and CDR2 from the germline V gene are MGHDK and SYGVNS. CDR3 length: 15 amino acids. The junction had 4 bases not matched to a gene; V was cut back by 2 bases and J by 3 bases. The CDR3 DNA reads as TGTGCCAGCAGTGAAAGGACAGGGGCCTACTATGGCTACACCTTC. Amino acid sequence: CASSERTGAYYGYTF.

This clonotype was counted between two and nine times. V is TRBV5-1 and J is TRBJ2-6; TRBD2 agrees at 10 bases. Trimming removed 7 bases from V and 0 bases from J; junction bases left unmatched: 13. The CDR3 length is 19 residues. Germline V gene data show CDR1 as SGHRS and CDR2 as YFSETQ. The CDR3 loop is CASRHLSGGPSSGANVLTF. CDR3 DNA: TGCGCCAGCCGCCACCTTAGCGGGGGGCCTTCCTCTGGGGCCAACGTCCTGACTTTC.

This clonotype was seen at least ten times. V usage is TRBV7-6 and J usage is TRBJ1-3, with D maybe TRBD1 (5 bases). Germline V gene data show CDR1 as SGHVS and CDR2 as FNYEAQ. The CDR3 covers 16 residues. The V end was cut by 2 bases, the J end by 2 bases, with 13 bases between. The CDR3 loop reads CASSLSRGDAGNTIYF. DNA for the CDR3: TGTGCCAGCAGCTTAAGTCGAGGGGATGCTGGAAACACCATATATTTT. Using reference TRBV7-6 and TRBJ1-3 for the parts outside the CDR3, the full variable domain is GAGVSQSPRYKVTKRGQDVALRCDPISGHVSLYWYRQALGQGPEFLTYFNYEAQQDKSGLPNDRFSAERPEGSISTLTIQRTEQRDSAMYRCASSLSRGDAGNTIYFGEGSWLTVV.

Regarding this clonotype: A much larger clone lies a single base off, so this may be a read error. This chain uses TRBV12-5 with TRBJ1-2; D unclear. CDR1 is LGHNT, CDR2 FRNRAP, per germline. CDR3 length equals 13 residues. The CDR3 spells CAISYSFKNGYTF. The CDR3 coding sequence is TGTGCCATCAGTTACTCTTTCAAGAATGGCTACACCTTC.

This clonotype occurred many times. The chain carries TRBV5-8 and TRBJ1-1; 7 bases map to TRBD1. The V and J ends lost 4 bases and 6 bases, in that order; junction bases with no gene match: 15. The CDR3 loop spans 16 amino acids. Germline V gene data show CDR1 as SGHTS and CDR2 as YDEGEE. Here the CDR3 DNA reads TGTGCCAGCAGCGCCGACAGGGTTCAGACAATCCCTGAAGCTTTCTTT. This encodes CASSADRVQTIPEAFF. The whole variable domain, remainder taken from reference TRBV5-8 and TRBJ1-1, is EAGVTQSPTHLIKTRGQQATLRCSPISGHTSVYWYQQALGLGLQFLLWYDEGEERNRGNFPPRFSGRQFPNYSSELNVNALELEDSALYLCASSADRVQTIPEAFFGQGTRLTVV.

This chain joins TRBV6-5 and TRBJ2-5; TRBD2 agrees at 7 bases. Germline assignment: CDR1 MNHEY and CDR2 SVGAGI. The CDR3 length is 14 residues. With V trimmed by 4 bases and J by 6 bases, 8 bases remained unmatched. The CDR3 is CASSFGGNLQTQYF. Written as DNA, the CDR3 is TGTGCCAGCAGTTTCGGGGGGAATTTGCAGACCCAGTACTTC.

This chain joins TRBV29-1 and TRBJ2-7; 14 bases align to TRBD2. Germline-derived CDR1 and CDR2 are SQVTM and ANQGSEA. This CDR3 spans 15 amino acids. The J segment lost 4 bases and the V segment lost 3 bases, leaving 5 bases of the junction unmatched. The CDR3 protein is CSVERLAGGRYEQYF. The CDR3 nucleotides are TGCAGCGTTGAGCGACTAGCGGGGGGGCGGTACGAGCAGTACTTC.

The genes are TRBV25-1 and TRBJ2-3; D not resolved. The CDR3 extends over 12 amino acids. In germline, CDR1 is MGHDK, CDR2 SYGVNS. V was shortened by 5 bases and J by 11 bases, with 14 bases between the two germline ends. The CDR3 DNA reads TGTGCCAGCAGTTGGCTCCTCAATGAGCAGTATTTT. Amino acid sequence: CASSWLLNEQYF.

Details on this clonotype: This clone may be a read error of a much larger clone one base away. J is TRBJ2-5 and V is TRBV25-1; D is ambiguous. The CDR3 loop spans 16 amino acids. Germline V lookup: CDR1 MGHDK, CDR2 SYGVNS. The CDR3 coding sequence is TGTGCCAGCAGTGAATATCATCGTAGCCCTCAAGAGGCCCAGTACTTC. It codes for CASSEYHRSPQEAQYF.

This clonotype was seen many times. The V and J genes are TRBV19 and TRBJ2-7; TRBD1 matches at 10 bases. Per the germline V gene, CDR1 is LNHDA and CDR2 is SQIVND (reference sequence). The CDR3 is 15 amino acids. The V gene end was trimmed by 3 bases and the J gene end by 2 bases; junction bases not matched to a gene: 4. The CDR3 sequence: CASSIGGTGAYEQYF. CDR3 coding DNA: TGTGCCAGTAGTATTGGGGGGACAGGGGCCTACGAGCAGTACTTC. The full variable domain, in which reference TRBV19 and TRBJ2-7 provide the parts outside the CDR3, is DGGITQSPKYLFRKEGQNVTLSCEQNLNHDAMYWYRQDPGQGLRLIYYSQIVNDFQKGDIAEGYSVSREKKESFPLTVTSAQKNPTAFYLCASSIGGTGAYEQYFGPGTRLTVT.

This clonotype showed up many times. V usage is TRBV20-1 and J usage is TRBJ1-6; no clear D gene. This CDR3 has 15 residues. The germline V gene encodes CDR1 DFQATT and CDR2 SNEGSKA (reference sequence). V was shortened by 0 bases and J by 5 bases, with 11 bases between the two germline ends. The CDR3 spells CSARDGVTDNSPLHF. The CDR3 region has the DNA TGCAGTGCTAGAGATGGGGTCACGGATAATTCACCCCTCCACTTT.

V is TRBV19 and J is TRBJ2-3; TRBD1 is a possible D gene (5 bases). Trimming took 6 bases from V and 7 from J, leaving 14 bases between them. CDR1 LNHDA and CDR2 SQIVND come from the germline V gene (reference sequence). The CDR3 contains 13 residues. In DNA, the CDR3 is TGTGCCAGTAGGAAGGGCGGACAAAATACGCAGTATTTT. It is translated as CASRKGGQNTQYF.